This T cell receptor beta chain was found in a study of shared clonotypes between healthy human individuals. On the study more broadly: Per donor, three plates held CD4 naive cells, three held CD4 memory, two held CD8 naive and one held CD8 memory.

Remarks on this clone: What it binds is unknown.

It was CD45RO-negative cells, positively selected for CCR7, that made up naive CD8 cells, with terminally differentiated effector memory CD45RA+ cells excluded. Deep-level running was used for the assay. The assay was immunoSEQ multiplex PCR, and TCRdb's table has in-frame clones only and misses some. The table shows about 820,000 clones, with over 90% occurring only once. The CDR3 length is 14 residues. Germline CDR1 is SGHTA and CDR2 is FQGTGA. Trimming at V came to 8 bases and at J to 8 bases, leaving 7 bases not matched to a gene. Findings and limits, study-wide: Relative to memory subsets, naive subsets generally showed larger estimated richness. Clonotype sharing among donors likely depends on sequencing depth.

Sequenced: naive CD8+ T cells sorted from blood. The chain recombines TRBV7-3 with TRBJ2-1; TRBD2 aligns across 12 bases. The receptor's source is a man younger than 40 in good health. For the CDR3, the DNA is TGTGCCAGCTCGCTAGCGGGAGGGCCTCATGAGCAGTTCTTC. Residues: CASSLAGGPHEQFF.